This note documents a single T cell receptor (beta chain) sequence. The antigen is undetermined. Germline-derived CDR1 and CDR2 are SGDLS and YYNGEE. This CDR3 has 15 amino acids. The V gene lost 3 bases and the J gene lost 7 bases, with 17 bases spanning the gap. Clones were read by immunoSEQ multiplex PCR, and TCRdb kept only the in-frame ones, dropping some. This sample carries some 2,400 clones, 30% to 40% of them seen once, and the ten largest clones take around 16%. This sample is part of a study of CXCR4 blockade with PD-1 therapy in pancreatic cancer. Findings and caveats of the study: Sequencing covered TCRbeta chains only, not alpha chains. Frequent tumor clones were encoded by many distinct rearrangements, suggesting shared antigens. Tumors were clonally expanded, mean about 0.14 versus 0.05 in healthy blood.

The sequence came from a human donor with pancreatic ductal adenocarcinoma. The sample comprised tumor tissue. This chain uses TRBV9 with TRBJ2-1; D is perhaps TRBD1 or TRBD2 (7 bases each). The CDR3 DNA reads TGTGCCAGCAGCGGAAGACTCCAGGGGGGGAATGAGCAGTTCTTC. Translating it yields CASSGRLQGGNEQFF.